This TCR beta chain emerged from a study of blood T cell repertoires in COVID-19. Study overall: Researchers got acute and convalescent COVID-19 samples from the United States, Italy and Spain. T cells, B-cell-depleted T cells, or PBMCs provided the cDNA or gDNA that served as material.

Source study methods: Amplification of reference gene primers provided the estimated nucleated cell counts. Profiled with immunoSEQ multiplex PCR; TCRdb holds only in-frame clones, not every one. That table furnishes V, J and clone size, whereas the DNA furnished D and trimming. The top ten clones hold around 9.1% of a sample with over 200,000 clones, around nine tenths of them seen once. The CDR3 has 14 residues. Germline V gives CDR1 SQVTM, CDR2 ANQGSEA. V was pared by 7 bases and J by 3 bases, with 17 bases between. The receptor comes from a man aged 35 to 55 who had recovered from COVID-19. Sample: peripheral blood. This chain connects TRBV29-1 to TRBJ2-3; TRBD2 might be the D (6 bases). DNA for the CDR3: TGCAGCGCCACTAGGGGAGGTTTTACAGATACGCAGTATTTT. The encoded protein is CSATRGGFTDTQYF.